This paragraph covers one T cell receptor beta chain sequence. In its sample, this clonotype was seen many times. Its antigen has not been determined. Base qualities are missing; no much larger clone stands one base away. TCRdb shows the sequencer as Illumina NovaSeq 6000. TCR cDNA was synthesized by 5'RACE template switching, which introduced a universal primer site and unique molecular identifiers. Priming for cDNA synthesis came from both the TCR alpha and TCR beta constant segments. Two PCR steps were used to amplify libraries, with sample barcodes and sequencing adapters being added in the second step. Sequencing of libraries was done on Illumina HiSeq 2500 (2x100 bp) or NovaSeq (2x150 bp). As for the authors' bioinformatics: MIGEC handled demultiplexing of reads and collapsing into UMI consensus sequences, while MiXCR performed V(D)J alignment. Vaccine-responding clonotypes were identified with edgeR using replicate PBMC samples, with FDR below 0.01 and a log2 fold change above 5 up to day 15 being required. Each bulk clonotype received a CD4 or CD8 identity based on whether the sequenced CD4 or CD8 repertoire contained that clonotype at higher abundance. The public reads were quality trimmed at Q25 with fastp and then assembled into clones with MiXCR by TCRdb, keeping productive beta chains. A single entry per CDR3 protein holds the most common genes and DNA from its merged rows. TCRdb's processing, not the study's, gives the V and J calls here. The sample records over 250,000 distinct CDR3 sequences, over 3.5% of which are singletons. The ten largest account for 20% to 25% of the sample.

Spanning cysteine to phenylalanine, the CDR3 consists of 14 amino acids. CDR3 DNA is the only sequence kept; it has 42 bases, read in frame from the first base. Cut back by 6 bases and 6 bases, the V and J ends lie 16 bases apart. The germline V gene (reference sequence) sets CDR1 to SEHNR and CDR2 to FQNEAQ. In the paper's terms, the treatment or condition label means: live attenuated yellow fever vaccine strain. At each blood-draw timepoint, two biological replicates of bulk PBMCs were collected. A standard Ficoll-Paque protocol was used to isolate PBMCs from peripheral blood. RNA was extracted with TriZol from bulk PBMCs, CD4 and CD8 fractions, and dextramer-positive and dextramer-negative fractions. These data belong to a study of T cells after yellow fever vaccination (dated by TCRdb to between 2018 and 2021). As for the study more broadly: The SMART-Seq v4 Ultra Low Input RNA kit was used to prepare libraries from fractions with low cell numbers. To track T-cell clones before and after primary and booster YFV17D yellow fever vaccination, bulk TCR alpha and beta repertoires were sequenced longitudinally. The cohort comprised two healthy male donors, one aged 18 to 30 and one aged 30 to 40 years. Blood was collected at multiple timepoints before and after primary and secondary immunization, and bulk PBMC replicates and cell subsets were isolated.

The paper as a whole reports these results and caveats: A small fraction of clonotypes showed up in both the CD4 and CD8 compartments, probably as a result of convergent recombination. Because the study included only a couple of donors, the extent to which the findings can be generalized is limited. Most clones expanded after primary vaccination (approximately 96% of CD4 and roughly 91% of CD8) were re-detected after the booster, suggesting that broad memory maintenance occurred. Compared with the primary T-cell response, the secondary T-cell response was weaker but faster, peaking on day 5 rather than day 15. FACS-sorted repertoires could contain abundant contaminating clonotypes from the bulk population, so computational filtering was required.

The chain is assembled from TRBV7-9 and TRBJ2-3, and TRBD2 may be the D gene, going by 5 matching bases. The sequence came from a young man who received the YFV17D yellow fever vaccine. The sample here was PBMCs, taken 5 days after the yellow fever booster vaccination. The CDR3 in this case is CASRTRRDLDTQYF. The nucleotides read TGTGCCAGCAGAACTAGAAGGGATCTGGATACGCAGTATTTT.